Shown below are 26 T cell receptor beta chains from a single sample sequenced in a study of blood T cell repertoires in COVID-19. Clones were sequenced by immunoSEQ multiplex PCR, and TCRdb holds only the in-frame ones, with some missing. In the table there are about 200,000 clones, approximately 87% of which are singletons. The sequenced material came from peripheral blood. These receptors were collected from a woman aged 70-85 years with acute or convalescent COVID-19.

The chain uses TRBV13 and TRBJ1-6, with D possibly matching TRBD1 (6 bases). Trimming removed 5 bases from V and 0 bases from J, with 17 bases in between. The CDR3 runs 18 residues. Per germline, CDR1 PRHDT and CDR2 FYEKMQ (reference sequence). The CDR3 DNA sequence: TGTGCCAGCAGCCCACGGGTGGGCAGGGGCTCCTATAATTCACCCCTCCACTTT. It yields the protein CASSPRVGRGSYNSPLHF. Drawing the rest from reference TRBV13 and TRBJ1-6, the complete variable domain is AAGVIQSPRHLIKEKRETATLKCYPIPRHDTVYWYQQGPGQDPQFLISFYEKMQSDKGSIPDRFSAQQFSDYHSELNMSSLELGDSALYFCASSPRVGRGSYNSPLHFGNGTRLTVT.

The chain uses TRBV5-1 and TRBJ1-6; the D gene is possibly TRBD1 (5 bases). CDR3 length: 14 residues. From germline, CDR1 is SGHRS and CDR2 YFSETQ. V was pared by 0 bases and J by 9 bases, with 10 bases between. The CDR3 sequence: CASSLGGESSPLHF. In nucleotides, the CDR3 is TGCGCCAGCAGCTTGGGGGGGGAAAGTTCACCCCTCCACTTT. The variable domain in full, with the rest retrieved from reference TRBV5-1 and TRBJ1-6, is KAGVTQTPRYLIKTRGQQVTLSCSPISGHRSVSWYQQTPGQGLQFLFEYFSETQRNKGNFPGRFSGRQFSNSRSEMNVSTLELGDSALYLCASSLGGESSPLHFGNGTRLTVT.

The chain couples TRBV9 to TRBJ2-2, with 14 nucleotides matching TRBD2. This CDR3 has 18 residues. Trimming removed 4 bases from V and 7 bases from J; junction bases left unmatched: 12. Germline-derived CDR1 and CDR2 are SGDLS and YYNGEE. The CDR3 sequence: CASSPRLAGGPTGGELFF. The CDR3 DNA follows: TGTGCCAGCAGCCCCCGACTAGCGGGAGGGCCAACGGGCGGGGAGCTGTTTTTT.

This clone appeared a single time. V and J are TRBV18 and TRBJ1-6, with 9 bases lining up with TRBD1. The germline V gene has CDR1 KGHSH and CDR2 LQKENI. The CDR3 length is 15 residues. V dropped 2 bases and J dropped 10; count of bases not matched to a gene: 6. As DNA, the CDR3 is TGTGCCAGCTCACCAAGGGGACAGGGAGGATCACCCCTCCACTTT. Amino acids: CASSPRGQGGSPLHF.

The CDR3 nucleotides read TGTGCCAGCAGTCCGTGGGGGGGCAGGGGCACTGAAGCTTTCTTT. Protein product: CASSPWGGRGTEAFF. J is TRBJ1-1 and V is TRBV28, with D possibly being TRBD1 (6 bases). Trimming pared 5 bases from V and 4 bases from J, leaving 17 bases between. Germline CDR1 MDHEN, CDR2 SYDVKM. This CDR3 region has 15 residues.

V gene TRBV5-1 combines with J gene TRBJ1-6, with TRBD1 matching 10 bases. Trimming removed 0 bases from V and 1 base from J; junction bases left unmatched: 4. Germline CDR1 SGHRS, CDR2 YFSETQ. The CDR3 length is 18 residues. As DNA, the CDR3 is TGCGCCAGCAGCTTGGAAGGGACAGGGGCGTCCTATAATTCACCCCTCCACTTT. Protein sequence: CASSLEGTGASYNSPLHF.

This rearrangement joins TRBV19 to TRBJ1-1; 7 bases match TRBD1. Per germline, CDR1 LNHDA and CDR2 SQIVND (reference sequence). This CDR3 spans 14 amino acids. With V trimmed by 3 bases and J by 5 bases, 6 bases remained unmatched. CDR3 in DNA: TGTGCCAGTAGTATCCAGGGGGGAACGACTGAAGCTTTCTTT. Translating it yields CASSIQGGTTEAFF.

The chain employs TRBV6-5 and TRBJ1-2; 12 bases fit TRBD1. V dropped 8 bases and J dropped 8; count of bases not matched to a gene: 9. The length of the CDR3 is 14 residues. Germline V gene lookup returns CDR1 MNHEY and CDR2 SVGAGI. In DNA, the CDR3 is TGTGCCAGCGGGACAGGGGGCGCGGTGAGGGGCTACACCTTC. Its protein product is CASGTGGAVRGYTF.

This rearrangement joins TRBV5-1 to TRBJ2-3, with 14 bases fitting TRBD2. Trimming took 4 bases from V and 2 from J; bases not matched to a gene: 9. Germline V gene data show CDR1 as SGHRS and CDR2 as YFSETQ. CDR3 size: 18 residues. The CDR3 nucleotides read TGCGCCAGCAGCCCGGGACTAGCGGGGGCCCCACTCACAGATACGCAGTATTTT. This sequence encodes CASSPGLAGAPLTDTQYF.

This sequence joins TRBV28 and TRBJ2-7; the D gene is possibly TRBD1 (5 bases). Trimming left V 6 bases short and J 6 bases short, with 18 bases between. CDR3 length: 14 amino acids. Germline assignment: CDR1 MDHEN and CDR2 SYDVKM. The chain's CDR3 is CASRMSGFFPEQYF. The CDR3 DNA is TGTGCCAGCAGGATGTCAGGGTTCTTCCCCGAGCAGTACTTC.

This chain connects TRBV9 to TRBJ2-3; 12 bases match TRBD2. Germline CDR1 SGDLS, CDR2 YYNGEE. J gave up 4 bases and V 4 bases, and 7 bases lay outside the gene matches. The CDR3 is 16 amino acids. As DNA, the CDR3 is TGTGCCAGCAGCTCCTCTAGCGGGAGGGGTGCAGATACGCAGTATTTT. Residues: CASSSSSGRGADTQYF.

J is TRBJ2-7 and V is TRBV19, with 8 positions matching TRBD2. Germline V gives CDR1 LNHDA, CDR2 SQIVND (reference sequence). The CDR3 spans 15 residues. J was trimmed by 3 bases and V by 3 bases; bases with no gene match: 7. CDR3 DNA: TGTGCCAGTAGTATGGCCCCGGGAGGGGGCTACGAGCAGTACTTC. Its protein is CASSMAPGGGYEQYF.

The chain recombines TRBV7-2 with TRBJ1-2; TRBD1 matches at 9 bases. V lost 2 bases, J lost 8 bases, and 9 bases stayed unmatched. From germline, CDR1 is SGHTA and CDR2 FQGNSA. This CDR3 has 15 residues. CDR3: CASSLTRTGVEGYTF. For the CDR3, the DNA is TGTGCCAGCAGCTTAACCCGGACAGGGGTGGAAGGCTACACCTTC. Supplemented by reference TRBV7-2 and TRBJ1-2, the full variable domain reads GAGVSQSPSNKVTEKGKDVELRCDPISGHTALYWYRQSLGQGLEFLIYFQGNSAPDKSGLPSDRFSAERTGGSVSTLTIQRTQQEDSAVYLCASSLTRTGVEGYTFGSGTRLTVV.

The chain carries TRBV12-5 and TRBJ2-2; unclear D gene. The CDR3 sequence is 16 residues long. With 1 base removed from V and 0 bases from J, the gap between germline ends came to 9 bases. The germline CDR1 and CDR2 sequences are LGHNT and FRNRAP. The CDR3: CASGLGAPANTGELFF. DNA for the CDR3: TGTGCTAGTGGTTTGGGGGCGCCCGCGAACACCGGGGAGCTGTTTTTT.

The chain has TRBV6-5 and TRBJ2-1; 8 bases are shared with TRBD1. The germline V gene encodes CDR1 MNHEY and CDR2 SVGAGI. The CDR3 has 14 amino acids. The V segment lost 8 bases and the J segment 4 bases; nucleotides outside the gene matches: 7. CDR3 DNA: TGTGCCAGCTATGGGGGACAGGCGTACAATGAGCAGTTCTTC. Translation: CASYGGQAYNEQFF.

This clone has just a few counts. The genes are TRBV6-4 and TRBJ2-6; 8 bases are shared with TRBD1. The CDR3 sequence is 15 residues long. The V and J ends lost 8 bases and 1 base, in that order; junction bases with no gene match: 4. The germline V gene encodes CDR1 MRHNA and CDR2 SNTAGT. CDR3 amino acids: CASRDRKSGANVLTF. Here the CDR3 DNA reads TGTGCCAGCCGGGACAGGAAATCTGGGGCCAACGTCCTGACTTTC.

The chain joins TRBV11-2 to TRBJ1-5; no reliable D call. V lost 0 bases and J 0 bases, leaving 6 bases between the germline ends. Germline CDR1 is SGHAT and CDR2 is FQNNGV. CDR3 length: 15 amino acids. CDR3 in amino acids: CASSLDGSSNQPQHF. The CDR3 nucleotides read TGTGCCAGCAGCTTAGACGGGAGTAGCAATCAGCCCCAGCATTTT.

The chain has TRBV6-5 and TRBJ2-3, with 10 bases that match TRBD1. This CDR3 spans 14 amino acids. Trimming at V came to 8 bases and at J to 6 bases, leaving 8 bases not matched to a gene. Looked up from germline, CDR1 is MNHEY and CDR2 is SVGAGI. CDR3 DNA sequence: TGTGCCAGCGGGGGGGGACAGGGGATCGATACGCAGTATTTT. Its translation is CASGGGQGIDTQYF.

The V call is TRBV6-5, the J call TRBJ1-3, with 7 bases fitting TRBD1. Germline CDR1 is MNHEY and CDR2 is SVGAGI. This CDR3 contains 15 residues. Trimming at V came to 6 bases and at J to 0 bases, leaving 5 bases not matched to a gene. The CDR3 spells CASSQGQHSGNTIYF. The CDR3 DNA reads as TGTGCCAGCAGCCAGGGACAGCACTCTGGAAACACCATATATTTT.

A single count supports this clone. The chain combines TRBV19 with TRBJ1-5; unclear D gene. In germline, CDR1 is LNHDA, CDR2 SQIVND (reference sequence). Trimming left V 9 bases short and J 4 bases short, with 16 bases between. The CDR3 has 14 amino acids. CDR3 DNA sequence: TGTGCCAGCAGAACCCCGACTAAAAATCAGCCCCAGCATTTT. It yields the protein CASRTPTKNQPQHF.

The chain couples TRBV5-6 to TRBJ2-7; 7 nucleotides match TRBD1. This CDR3 comprises 14 residues. After removal of 3 bases from V and 4 bases from J, the junction contained 7 bases not matched to a gene. CDR1 is SGHDT, CDR2 YYEEEE, per germline. DNA of the CDR3: TGTGCCAGCAGCTACAAGGGGGCCCCTTACGAGCAGTACTTC. Translating gives CASSYKGAPYEQYF. The entire variable domain, with the rest obtained from reference TRBV5-6 and TRBJ2-7, is as follows: DAGVTQSPTHLIKTRGQQVTLRCSPKSGHDTVSWYQQALGQGPQFIFQYYEEEERQRGNFPDRFSGHQFPNYSSELNVNALLLGDSALYLCASSYKGAPYEQYFGPGTRLTVT.

The genes are TRBV28 and TRBJ2-7; D possibly corresponds to TRBD2 (7 bases). Germline CDR1 is MDHEN and CDR2 is SYDVKM. V was clipped by 3 bases and J by 0 bases, with 9 bases between them. CDR3 size: 14 residues. In DNA form, the CDR3 reads TGTGCCAGCAGTTTTGGGGGGGCCTCCTACGAGCAGTACTTC. It specifies CASSFGGASYEQYF. Full variable domain (rest looked up from reference TRBV28 and TRBJ2-7): DVKVTQSSRYLVKRTGEKVFLECVQDMDHENMFWYRQDPGLGLRLIYFSYDVKMKEKGDIPEGYSVSREKKERFSLILESASTNQTSMYLCASSFGGASYEQYFGPGTRLTVT.

A single count supports this clone. The chain couples TRBV6-7 to TRBJ1-4; D ambiguous. TRBV6-7 is given ORF status, its function remaining uncertain. V lost 4 bases to trimming and J lost 1 base, with 13 bases between them. This CDR3 is built from 16 residues. CDR3: CASSSTAALTNEKLFF. Written as DNA, the CDR3 is TGTGCCAGCAGTTCCACAGCCGCGTTAACTAATGAAAAACTGTTTTTT.

This CDR3 is CSVANTLFEAFF. The CDR3 region has the DNA TGCAGCGTTGCAAATACTTTATTTGAAGCTTTCTTT. The chain joins TRBV29-1 to TRBJ1-1, with D uncertain. The CDR3 has 12 residues. Germline V gene lookup returns CDR1 SQVTM and CDR2 ANQGSEA. The V end was cut by 4 bases, the J end by 7 bases, with 13 bases between.

This chain joins TRBV4-2 and TRBJ2-3; 12 bases map to TRBD2. Germline assignment: CDR1 LGHNA and CDR2 YNFKEQ. The V and J ends lost 8 bases and 1 base, in that order; junction bases with no gene match: 10. The CDR3 extends over 17 amino acids. CDR3 residues: CASGSSGRARGTDTQYF. The CDR3 coding sequence is TGTGCCAGCGGCTCTAGCGGGAGGGCCCGCGGCACAGATACGCAGTATTTT.

V usage is TRBV19 and J usage is TRBJ2-1; possibly TRBD1 for D (6 bases). The CDR3 has 13 amino acids. V gave up 5 bases and J gave up 10 bases, with 15 bases separating them. Germline-derived CDR1 and CDR2 are LNHDA and SQIVND (reference sequence). The DNA of the CDR3 is TGTGCCAGTAGTCTGGGGACACCAAGCGAGCAGTTCTTC. Protein sequence: CASSLGTPSEQFF.